Sequencing of this T cell receptor (beta chain) was carried out in a study of CXCR3-negative and CXCR3-positive naive CD8 T cells. Overall study findings and caveats: Whereas both naive subsets had comparably high diversity, memory CD8+ cells had much lower diversity.

The CDR3 is made up of 14 amino acids. Germline V gene data show CDR1 as WSHSY and CDR2 as SAAADI. Regarding this clonotype: Its antigen is unidentified.

In preparing the TRB cDNA libraries, 5' RACE with UMI labels was used. TCRdb re-called the 5' RACE reads and catalogs CDR3 proteins one per entry, DNA excluded. Its table lists approximately 41,000 distinct CDR3 sequences. This clonotype was sampled from a human donor in good health. Some clones in this sample may be carry-over from other donors' samples. The chain uses TRBV10-2 and TRBJ2-1. Sequenced sample: memory CD8+ T cells from blood. The CDR3 protein is CASSEGEEWNEQFF.